The entry that follows covers one TCR beta chain sequence. Its antigen remains undetermined. No clone much larger than this one lies a single base away; base qualities are absent. The record originates from a study of shared clonotypes between healthy human individuals (dated by TCRdb to 2019 to 2021). About the study as a whole: The cohort included a few men and two women between 18 and 49 years of age. For each donor, three plates each were used for CD4 naive and CD4 memory, two plates were used for CD8 naive, and one plate was used for CD8 memory. The study deeply sequenced blood TCR repertoires of about 5 healthy adults to estimate repertoire size and the extent of clonotype sharing between individuals. To increase sequencing depth and limit assay-specific biases, different laboratories used diverse techniques to prepare libraries and sequence TCR repertoires. Each donor's leukapheresis produced roughly between roughly 0.85 and 9.5 billion PBMCs. Beyond this particular receptor, the publication reports: Based on pairwise subsampling, the degree of clonotype sharing among donors was expected to be affected by sequencing depth. Higher generation probabilities were observed for clonotypes shared by all four sorted-subset donors than for non-shared clonotypes. Sharing across four donors was observed for approximately 5% of naive CD4, over 3% of naive CD8, about 2.3% of memory CD4, and about 0.39% of memory CD8 clonotypes. Incomplete sequencing was indicated by rarefaction of sorted-subset datasets, despite the large sequencing depth. The genetic and exposure-history diversity represented was limited by the small number of donors. Sampling was restricted to blood, and TCR repertoires in tissue are likely to differ from TCR repertoires in blood. Estimated clonotype richness was generally larger for naive than for memory subsets.

Its CDR3 holds 14 amino acids, cysteine through phenylalanine. Only the CDR3 region is kept as DNA, spanning 42 bases read in frame from base 1. Reading the germline V gene (reference sequence) gives CDR1 SGHNT and CDR2 YYREEE. V is shortened by 4 bases, J by 1 base, and the region joining them spans 11 bases. Using the deep immunoSEQ assay, multiplex PCR amplified TCR CDR3 regions from genomic DNA. Genomic DNA extracted from each cell subset was distributed evenly over all wells of several immunoSEQ 96-well plates, and each plate served as one replicate. For sorted subsets, approximately 0.2 ug of genomic DNA, equivalent to 25,000 to 35,000 T cell genomes, went into each replicate PCR. Purified libraries were measured with a Qubit 3.0 fluorometer, size-checked on a Bioanalyzer 2100, and measured again with the KAPA Library Quantification kit. Every immunoSEQ 96-well plate was sequenced on a separate single-read 150-cycle Illumina NextSeq 550 flow cell. The authors processed their data as follows. Because the immunoSEQ output included only junctional sequences and no quality scores, the filtering could not be the same as the filtering used for full-length reads. To assign V/J genes and CDR3, sequences were annotated using PyIR, a Python wrapper for IgBLAST v1.9, with IMGT germline references. Reads were removed for weak V/J assignments (E-value above 1e-6), missing CDR3, stop codons, out-of-frame junctions, or ambiguous translated residues. V3J clonotypes were defined by identical inferred V gene, J gene, and CDR3 amino acid sequence. The percentage overlap between two repertoires was calculated by dividing the number of shared unique clonotypes by the size of the smaller repertoire. Three approaches were used to assess repertoire richness: RTK rarefaction, the Chao1 estimator, and Recon v2.1 estimates of unobserved clonotypes. OLGA was used to compute generation probabilities for all TCRbeta clonotypes that the gDNA method yielded from a handful of donors. Entries here come from immuneACCESS through TCRdb and include only in-frame sequences with V and J called. Some clones fail to appear in such tables; in the studies checked, an unresolved V gene covers under half of the shortfall, and the cause of the remainder is unknown. The V and J calls and clone size are taken from that table; D and trimming were inferred from the DNA. The sample data list approximately 350,000 clones, and roughly 70% of these were observed just once. Clones ranked in the top ten supply approximately 10% of the sample.

Donors were healthy HIV-negative adults with no recently reported acute infections or vaccinations. All donors were Caucasian adults living in Nashville, Tennessee, USA. CD4+ T cells were enriched through magnetic negative selection, after which naive cells were positively selected on CD45RA and the remaining negative fraction served as the memory subset. Blood was obtained by leukapheresis, after which PBMCs were separated by Ficoll-Histopaque density gradient centrifugation and cryopreserved in liquid nitrogen vapor phase. Analytical flow cytometry was used to check the purity and quantity of every magnetically sorted T cell population. Each sorted fraction had its genomic DNA isolated and then quantified by UV absorbance on a Nanodrop 2000c.

The chain was built from TRBV5-4 and TRBJ1-1; a tentative D match to TRBD1 spans 5 bases. The clonotype was recovered from a man aged 25-40 years in good health. Sequenced sample: memory CD4+ T cells sorted from blood. In the paper's terms, the cell subset or site label means: CD45RA-negative fraction. CDR3 loop: CASSDPGGNTEAFF. The nucleotides are TGTGCCAGCAGCGACCCGGGGGGGAACACTGAAGCTTTCTTT. The full variable domain, completed from the reference TRBV5-4 and TRBJ1-1 proteins outside the CDR3, reads ETGVTQSPTHLIKTRGQQVTLRCSSQSGHNTVSWYQQALGQGPQFIFQYYREEENGRGNFPPRFSGLQFPNYSSELNVNALELDDSALYLCASSDPGGNTEAFFGQGTRLTVV.